These 6 T cell receptor beta chains originate from one sample sequenced in a study of blood T cell repertoires in COVID-19. Here immunoSEQ multiplex PCR was the method, and the copy in TCRdb shows in-frame clones only, minus some. The top ten hold roughly 5% of the sample, which has a few hundred thousand clones, roughly 86% seen once. The sequencing input was peripheral blood. The receptors were gathered from a woman aged 60-75 years with COVID-19, enrolled during active disease.

The chain links TRBV5-1 to TRBJ2-1; 13 bases agree with TRBD2. Germline values: CDR1 SGHRS, CDR2 YFSETQ. The CDR3 consists of 17 residues. Losses at the gene ends were 4 bases for V and 8 bases for J; bases not matched to a gene: 12. This chain's CDR3 is CASSLSIGLAGVYEQFF. DNA for the CDR3: TGCGCCAGCAGCCTCTCCATTGGACTAGCGGGAGTCTATGAGCAGTTCTTC. The full variable domain, rest sourced from reference TRBV5-1 and TRBJ2-1, is KAGVTQTPRYLIKTRGQQVTLSCSPISGHRSVSWYQQTPGQGLQFLFEYFSETQRNKGNFPGRFSGRQFSNSRSEMNVSTLELGDSALYLCASSLSIGLAGVYEQFFGPGTRLTVL.

The V call is TRBV12-5, the J call TRBJ2-3; 11 nucleotides agree with TRBD2. The CDR3 covers 14 residues. V shed 6 bases, J shed 5 bases, and the junction held 4 bases outside the gene matches. The germline V gene encodes CDR1 LGHNT and CDR2 FRNRAP. The CDR3 reads CASGPGTSGDTQYF. In DNA, the CDR3 is TGTGCTAGTGGCCCCGGGACTAGCGGAGATACGCAGTATTTT.

V gene TRBV30 combines with J gene TRBJ1-2; 7 nucleotides line up with TRBD1. This CDR3 contains 12 residues. After removal of 5 bases from V and 7 bases from J, the junction contained 7 bases not matched to a gene. CDR1 is GTSNPN and CDR2 is SVGIG in the germline V gene (reference sequence). CDR3 nucleotides: TGTGCCTGGGGGACAGTTAATTTTGGCTACACCTTC. Translation: CAWGTVNFGYTF.

The V call is TRBV7-3, the J call TRBJ1-6; D gene uncertain. Germline CDR1 reads SGHTA; CDR2 reads FQGTGA. V was cut by 2 bases and J by 5 bases, with 7 bases left in between. This CDR3 is built from 14 residues. CDR3 sequence: CASSLQNNNSPLHF. The DNA of the CDR3 is TGTGCCAGCAGCTTACAGAACAATAATTCACCCCTCCACTTT.

The chain combines TRBV5-1 with TRBJ1-2, with TRBD1 matching 8 bases. Trimming at V came to 3 bases and at J to 7 bases, leaving 8 bases not matched to a gene. This CDR3 contains 14 residues. CDR1 is SGHRS and CDR2 is YFSETQ in the germline V gene. The chain's CDR3 is CASSYRDRGFGYTF. CDR3 DNA sequence: TGCGCCAGCAGCTATCGCGACAGGGGCTTTGGCTACACCTTC.

The chain employs TRBV3-1 (or the pseudogene TRBV3-2) and TRBJ1-4, with D possibly TRBD1 on 6 matching bases. Trimming removed 4 bases from V and 8 bases from J, with 17 bases in between. CDR3 length: 15 amino acids. Germline values: CDR1 LGHDT, CDR2 YNNKEL (reference sequence). In nucleotides, the CDR3 is TGTGCCAGCAGCCGCACCGCGGGGGCCGGGGAAAAACTGTTTTTT. It translates to CASSRTAGAGEKLFF.